The T cell receptor beta chain under discussion was sequenced for a study of T cells in Graves' hyperthyroidism and ophthalmopathy. Study information: Peripheral blood draws took place at initial diagnosis, ahead of any treatment.

This clonotype was picked up many times. Antigen: not known. Patients having uncontrolled infection, another autoimmune disease, pregnancy or lactation were not included. Each 10 ml fresh peripheral blood draw supplied the PBMCs. RNA transcripts served as the template for amplifying TCR beta CDR3 regions. First-round RT-PCR with HTBI primers amplified the TCR CDR3 region. MiXCR, run by TCRdb on the multiplex PCR reads, gives a single entry per CDR3 protein. The sample includes about 160,000 distinct CDR3 sequences, 8% to 9.5% of them seen just once. General study points: Most thyroid clonotypes expanded above 0.001 appeared in blood too.

The sequence came from a woman aged 18-29 years with Graves' hyperthyroidism that later progressed to Graves' ophthalmopathy. Sequenced material: blood.

CDR3 residues: CASSLQGSGETQYF. Here the CDR3 DNA reads TGTGCCAGCAGCCTACAGGGGTCGGGGGAGACCCAGTACTTC. The chain employs TRBV2 and TRBJ2-5, with 7 positions matching TRBD1. Trimming at V came to 6 bases and at J to 5 bases, leaving 9 bases not matched to a gene. The germline gives CDR1 SNHLY, CDR2 FYNNEI. CDR3 length: 14 amino acids. Together with reference TRBV2 and TRBJ2-5, the CDR3 gives the full variable domain: EPEVTQTPSHQVTQMGQEVILRCVPISNHLYFYWYRQILGQKVEFLVSFYNNEISEKSEIFDDQFSVERPDGSNFTLKIRSTKLEDSAMYFCASSLQGSGETQYFGPGTRLLVL.